The 30 T cell receptor beta chains reported below all come from one sample, sequenced in a study of radiotherapy plus CTLA-4 blockade in lung cancer (dated 2018 in TCRdb). Libraries were built with the immunoSEQ multiplex PCR assay. TCRdb holds this immuneACCESS table with in-frame rearrangements only. Some clones are missing; in checked studies, unresolved V genes explain under half, and the rest has no known cause. Within this sample are 51,000 or so clones, with more than 70% of them counted one time only. 7.8% of the sample lies in the top ten. The material sequenced was peripheral blood, taken from a patient treated with radiotherapy plus ipilimumab. These receptor sequences come from a human donor with non-small cell lung cancer whose response to radiotherapy plus ipilimumab could not be evaluated.

J is TRBJ2-5 and V is TRBV7-2; TRBD1 agrees at 8 bases. V trimming: 3 bases; J trimming: 4 bases; junction bases outside the gene matches: 19. Germline values: CDR1 SGHTA, CDR2 FQGNSA. CDR3 size: 19 residues. CDR3 DNA: TGTGCCAGCAGCTTGAGGGGCAGGGGGCGCTTTGAGGGGGGAGAGACCCAGTACTTC. As protein: CASSLRGRGRFEGGETQYF.

This chain joins TRBV9 and TRBJ2-3; 8 nucleotides line up with TRBD2. V was clipped by 1 base and J by 1 base; unmatched bases: 14. The CDR3 runs 19 residues. In germline, CDR1 is SGDLS, CDR2 YYNGEE. The CDR3 here is CASSVSSGTLLRGTDTQYF. CDR3 DNA: TGTGCCAGCAGCGTAAGTAGCGGGACCCTCCTACGAGGCACAGATACGCAGTATTTT. Combining the CDR3 with reference TRBV9 and TRBJ2-3 gives the whole variable domain DSGVTQTPKHLITATGQRVTLRCSPRSGDLSVYWYQQSLDQGLQFLIQYYNGEERAKGNILERFSAQQFPDLHSELNLSSLELGDSALYFCASSVSSGTLLRGTDTQYFGPGTRLTVL.

The CDR3 DNA is TGCAGAAAAAGGAGACAGGGGTTGTACGAGCAGTACTTC. Translating it yields CRKRRQGLYEQYF. This chain connects TRBV29-1 to TRBJ2-7; TRBD1 matches 8 bases. Germline CDR1 reads SQVTM; CDR2 reads ANQGSEA. CDR3 size: 13 residues.

V and J are TRBV4-3 and TRBJ1-6; D unresolved. The CDR3 runs 16 residues. The germline V gene has CDR1 LGHNA and CDR2 YSLEER. The ends were cut back, 4 bases at V and 0 bases at J, with 10 bases in the middle. The CDR3 protein is CASSPAVSSYNSPLHF. The CDR3 DNA sequence: TGCGCCAGCAGCCCAGCGGTCAGCTCCTATAATTCACCCCTCCACTTT.

The J gene is TRBJ1-4, the V gene TRBV4-1; D possibly corresponds to TRBD1 (5 bases). The CDR3 totals 16 residues. With 4 bases removed from V and 7 bases from J, the gap between germline ends came to 19 bases. The V gene's germline CDR1 is MGHRA and CDR2 YSYEKL. The CDR3 bases are TGCGCCAGCAGCCGGAGGGTAGGGCAGGGTGGTGAAAAACTGTTTTTT. Encoded protein: CASSRRVGQGGEKLFF.

V and J are TRBV5-8 and TRBJ2-3, with D perhaps matching TRBD2 (7 bases). The CDR3 consists of 15 residues. V lost 1 base and J lost 4, with 13 bases in between. Germline V gives CDR1 SGHTS, CDR2 YDEGEE. CDR3 sequence (DNA): TGTGCCAGCAGCTTGTGGAGGGGGGGCCCAGATACGCAGTATTTT. It codes for CASSLWRGGPDTQYF.

To note about this clone: Within the sample, other DNA sequences also encode this same CDR3. This chain connects TRBV18 to TRBJ2-5; 7 nucleotides line up with TRBD1. Per germline, CDR1 KGHSH and CDR2 LQKENI. J lost 4 bases, V lost 0 bases, and 8 bases had no gene match. This CDR3 region has 16 residues. Written as DNA, the CDR3 is TGTGCCAGCTCACCACCGGGGAGTAGGGGGCCAGAGACCCAGTACTTC. Amino acids: CASSPPGSRGPETQYF.

The V call is TRBV30, the J call TRBJ2-7, with 7 positions matching TRBD1. Germline V gene lookup returns CDR1 GTSNPN and CDR2 SVGIG (reference sequence). The CDR3 totals 14 residues. The J segment lost 6 bases and the V segment lost 1 base, leaving 9 bases of the junction unmatched. The CDR3 loop is CAWSGTGFGREQYF. The CDR3 DNA reads TGTGCCTGGAGTGGGACAGGATTCGGTCGCGAGCAGTACTTC.

This chain connects TRBV6-6 to TRBJ1-2, with D perhaps TRBD1 (6 bases). CDR3 length: 14 amino acids. Germline V gene lookup returns CDR1 MNHNY and CDR2 SVGAGI (reference sequence). Trimming removed 5 bases at V and 4 bases at J, with 14 bases between. CDR3 region: CASSPQGHLYGYTF. CDR3 nucleotide sequence: TGTGCCAGCAGTCCTCAGGGGCACCTCTATGGCTACACCTTC.

The chain is built from TRBV10-1 and TRBJ2-3; D is perhaps TRBD2 (6 bases). V was trimmed by 4 bases and J by 8 bases, leaving 16 bases between them. The germline V gene has CDR1 WNHNN and CDR2 SYGVQD (reference sequence). The CDR3 spans 14 residues. CDR3 region: CASSVSTSRRTQYF. As DNA, the CDR3 is TGCGCCAGCAGTGTTAGTACTAGCCGGCGTACGCAGTATTTT.

This clone was counted once. This chain links TRBV5-5 with TRBJ2-1; D gene unclear. The germline V and J ends were trimmed by 2 bases and 3 bases, with 12 bases remaining between them. CDR3 length equals 15 residues. Germline values: CDR1 SGHKS, CDR2 YYEKEE (reference sequence). Here the CDR3 reads CASSFERVSYNEQFF. Written as DNA, the CDR3 is TGTGCCAGCAGCTTCGAGCGAGTAAGCTACAATGAGCAGTTCTTC.

This sequence joins TRBV27 and TRBJ2-5; D gene ambiguous. Judging by the DNA end, TRBJ2-7 fits better; the J call may be wrong. The CDR3 extends over 15 amino acids. The germline CDR1 and CDR2 sequences are MNHEY and SMNVEV (reference sequence). For the CDR3, the DNA is TGTGCCAGCAGTAGAAGTCCCCCTAGGTCCTACGAGCAGTACTTC. Its translation: CASSRSPPRSYEQYF.

The genes are TRBV6-1 and TRBJ2-7; tentatively, D is TRBD2 (7 bases). The CDR3 has 16 residues. V was clipped by 1 base and J by 2 bases, with 15 bases between them. Germline V lookup: CDR1 MNHNS, CDR2 SASEGT. CDR3 nucleotide sequence: TGTGCCAGCAGTGAAGTTTCGGGGGGCCTTCCCTACGAGCAGTACTTC. Its protein product is CASSEVSGGLPYEQYF.

This CDR3 is CASSLEGGQQETQYF. CDR3 DNA: TGTGCCAGCAGCCTCGAGGGGGGACAGCAAGAGACCCAGTACTTC. The chain couples TRBV7-7 to TRBJ2-5, with TRBD1 as a possible D gene (7 bases). Germline CDR1 reads SSHAT; CDR2 reads FNYEAQ (reference sequence). Trimming removed 5 bases at V and 2 bases at J, with 15 bases between. This CDR3 region has 15 residues.

This chain connects TRBV2 to TRBJ2-2; 7 bases line up with TRBD2. The CDR3 has 16 residues. Germline V CDR1 and CDR2: SNHLY, FYNNEI. Trimming removed 2 bases from V and 4 bases from J; junction bases left unmatched: 7. This chain's CDR3 is CASSEMAGRVTGELFF. Here the CDR3 DNA reads TGTGCCAGCAGTGAAATGGCAGGGAGGGTCACCGGGGAGCTGTTTTTT.

This rearrangement joins TRBV11-3 to TRBJ2-2, with TRBD1 matching 8 bases. From germline, CDR1 is SGHNT and CDR2 YENEEA. J lost 7 bases, V lost 5 bases, and 6 bases had no gene match. The CDR3 is made up of 14 amino acids. The CDR3 region is CASSASTGVGELFF. CDR3 sequence (DNA): TGTGCCAGCAGCGCTTCGACAGGGGTCGGGGAGCTGTTTTTT.

The V call is TRBV4-1, the J call TRBJ2-1; 7 bases agree with TRBD2. Germline V gene sequence: CDR1 MGHRA, CDR2 YSYEKL. CDR3 length: 16 residues. V was clipped by 2 bases and J by 4 bases; unmatched bases: 8. The CDR3 here is CASSQLLAASYNEQFF. The CDR3 DNA reads as TGCGCCAGCAGCCAACTTCTAGCGGCCTCATACAATGAGCAGTTCTTC.

This chain uses TRBV7-7 with TRBJ2-5; TRBD1 is a possible D gene (6 bases). This CDR3 region has 13 residues. The V end was cut by 4 bases, the J end by 3 bases, with 9 bases between. In germline, CDR1 is SSHAT, CDR2 FNYEAQ (reference sequence). The CDR3 nucleotides are TGTGCCAGCAGCTCGAGGACAGAAGAGACCCAGTACTTC. This sequence encodes CASSSRTEETQYF.

The gene calls are TRBV2 and TRBJ1-5, with 7 bases identical to TRBD1. This CDR3 spans 14 amino acids. J was trimmed by 7 bases and V by 1 base; bases with no gene match: 4. CDR1 and CDR2 from the germline V gene are SNHLY and FYNNEI. The CDR3 region has the DNA TGTGCCAGCAGTGAAGACAGGGGTGAACAGCCCCAGCATTTT. This codes for CASSEDRGEQPQHF.

Here the CDR3 reads CASRRPGQEYGYTF. The DNA of the CDR3 is TGTGCCAGCAGGCGCCCGGGACAGGAGTATGGCTACACCTTC. The rearrangement links TRBV6-1 to TRBJ1-2; 8 bases are a match to TRBD1. Germline CDR1 reads MNHNS; CDR2 reads SASEGT. V dropped 6 bases and J dropped 5; count of bases not matched to a gene: 8. The CDR3 runs 14 residues.

The chain combines TRBV15 with TRBJ2-1, with TRBD2 matching over 11 bases. V gave up 0 bases and J gave up 12 bases; unmatched junction bases: 13. Per germline, CDR1 LNHNV and CDR2 YYDKDF (reference sequence). This CDR3 has 17 residues. CDR3 nucleotide sequence: TGTGCCACCAGCAGAGACCGCGCCCCACTAGCGGGAGAGGGGCAGTTCTTC. Translating it yields CATSRDRAPLAGEGQFF.

This clone was detected once. The chain employs TRBV6-5 and TRBJ1-1; possibly TRBD1 for D (6 bases). CDR3 length equals 12 residues. The V and J ends lost 6 bases and 4 bases respectively, with 9 bases between them. Germline V CDR1 and CDR2: MNHEY, SVGAGI. The CDR3 sequence is CASRAGATEAFF. CDR3 bases: TGTGCCAGCAGGGCGGGGGCCACTGAAGCTTTCTTT.

The chain recombines TRBV18 with TRBJ2-1; TRBD1 aligns across 8 bases. With 3 bases clipped from V and 8 bases from J, the junction kept 9 bases outside the gene matches. Germline V lookup: CDR1 KGHSH, CDR2 LQKENI. CDR3 length: 15 amino acids. The CDR3 DNA reads TGTGCCAGCTCACCCCCGGGGCCAGGGGGCGATGAGCAGTTCTTC. Translating gives CASSPPGPGGDEQFF. Supplemented by reference TRBV18 and TRBJ2-1, the full variable domain reads NAGVMQNPRHLVRRRGQEARLRCSPMKGHSHVYWYRQLPEEGLKFMVYLQKENIIDESGMPKERFSAEFPKEGPSILRIQQVVRGDSAAYFCASSPPGPGGDEQFFGPGTRLTVL.

CDR3 loop: CASSQVGETGSSYEQYF. Written as DNA, the CDR3 is TGCGCCAGCAGCCAAGTCGGGGAGACAGGGTCCTCCTACGAGCAGTACTTC. This chain connects TRBV4-3 to TRBJ2-7, with 7 bases aligning to TRBD1. The CDR3 length is 17 residues. Per germline, CDR1 LGHNA and CDR2 YSLEER. After removal of 1 base from V and 0 bases from J, the junction contained 9 bases not matched to a gene.

As regards this clone: The junction differs from germline at one of its ends, possibly a read error. The chain combines TRBV5-4 with TRBJ2-3; D might be TRBD1 (5 bases). The CDR3 is 12 residues long. Looked up from germline, CDR1 is SGHNT and CDR2 is YYREEE (reference sequence). The chain's CDR3 is CASSPPTGTQYF. DNA for the CDR3: TGTGCCAGCAGCCCCCCTACAGGTACGCAGTATTTT.

The chain couples TRBV6-5 to TRBJ1-5; D is perhaps TRBD1 (5 bases). Deletions cut 6 bases from V and 4 bases from J, with 13 bases between. Germline V gives CDR1 MNHEY, CDR2 SVGAGI. This CDR3 contains 14 residues. Here the CDR3 reads CASSPVQGNQPQHF. CDR3 DNA: TGTGCCAGCAGCCCAGTTCAGGGTAATCAGCCCCAGCATTTT.

The chain links TRBV15 to TRBJ2-2; TRBD2 matches at 7 bases. The CDR3 runs to 13 residues. Germline CDR1 reads LNHNV; CDR2 reads YYDKDF (reference sequence). Trimming at V came to 5 bases and at J to 6 bases, leaving 3 bases not matched to a gene. The CDR3 nucleotides read TGTGCCACCAGCGAGGGAGGGGCCGGGGAGCTGTTTTTT. Amino acids: CATSEGGAGELFF.

This chain uses TRBV19 with TRBJ1-1, with 9 positions matching TRBD1. The CDR3 spans 13 residues. J gave up 4 bases and V 7 bases, and 4 bases lay outside the gene matches. Germline CDR1 and CDR2: LNHDA and SQIVND (reference sequence). The CDR3 loop reads CASILTGGTEAFF. Written as DNA, the CDR3 is TGTGCCAGTATATTGACAGGGGGCACTGAAGCTTTCTTT.

V and J are TRBV2 and TRBJ2-2; 7 nucleotides align to TRBD2. The CDR3 contains 16 residues. Germline V gene lookup returns CDR1 SNHLY and CDR2 FYNNEI. Trimming cost V 2 bases and J 5 bases; bases outside gene matches: 8. This CDR3 is CASSESGAGVTGELFF. CDR3 nucleotide sequence: TGTGCCAGCAGTGAAAGTGGGGCGGGGGTGACCGGGGAGCTGTTTTTT.

A few counts support this clone. The V call is TRBV6-5, the J call TRBJ2-2, with 10 positions matching TRBD1. CDR1 MNHEY and CDR2 SVGAGI come from the germline V gene. V lost 3 bases, J lost 10 bases, and 11 bases stayed unmatched. The CDR3 consists of 16 residues. CDR3 nucleotide sequence: TGTGCCAGCAGTTATCTGAGGACAGGGGGATTCAAGGAGCTGTTTTTT. Amino acid sequence: CASSYLRTGGFKELFF.